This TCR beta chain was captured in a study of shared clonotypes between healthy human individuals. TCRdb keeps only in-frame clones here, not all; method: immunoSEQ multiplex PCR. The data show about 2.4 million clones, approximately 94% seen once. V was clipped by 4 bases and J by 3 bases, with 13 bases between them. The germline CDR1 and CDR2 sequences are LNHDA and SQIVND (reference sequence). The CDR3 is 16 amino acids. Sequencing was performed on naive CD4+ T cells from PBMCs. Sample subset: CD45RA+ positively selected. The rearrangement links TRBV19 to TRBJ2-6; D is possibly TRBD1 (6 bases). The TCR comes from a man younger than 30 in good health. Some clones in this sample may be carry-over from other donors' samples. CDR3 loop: CASSKGVRVGANVLTF. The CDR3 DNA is TGTGCCAGTAGTAAGGGGGTACGGGTTGGGGCCAACGTCCTGACTTTC.